A selection of T cell receptor beta chains follows, all from one sample in a study of T cell clones after liver transplantation. Sequenced by immunoSEQ multiplex PCR; TCRdb stores in-frame clones only, minus some. Of roughly 100,000 clones in the sample, about 88% are singletons; the top ten hold about 3%. The sample in question was CD4+ T cells from blood, obtained around 48 months after liver transplant. Receptors were obtained from a human patient who received a liver transplant. Some T cells may be graft donor cells. CDR3s include the opening cysteine and the closing phenylalanine or tryptophan. A D gene is named only where the DNA matches it firmly. Size tells how often a clone was seen (once, few, many) or the class of an expanded clone, and some rows leave it out.

clone_size | d_call | j_call | v_call | cdr3_nt | cdr3_aa
- | - | TRBJ1-2 | TRBV5-1 | TGCGCCAGCAGCTTGGACGGGGGATCAGGATATGGCTACACCTTC | CASSLDGGSGYGYTF
- | - | TRBJ1-1 | TRBV7-2 | TGTGCCAGCAGCCGCGGGCATGGAAACACTGAAGCTTTCTTT | CASSRGHGNTEAFF
- | TRBD1 | TRBJ1-5 | TRBV6-1 | TGTGCCAGCAGTGGTCGGGACAGCTACAATCAGCCCCAGCATTTT | CASSGRDSYNQPQHF
- | - | TRBJ2-1 | TRBV15 | TGTGCCACCAGCGGGGGCAGTAGATCCTACAATGAGCAGTTCTTC | CATSGGSRSYNEQFF
- | TRBD1 | TRBJ2-2 | TRBV5-6 | TGTGCCAGCAGCTTAGGGGGCCGTGGGAACACCGGGGAGCTGTTTTTT | CASSLGGRGNTGELFF
- | - | TRBJ2-1 | TRBV19 | TGTGCCAGTAGTATTCAGGGGGGCAAGGGGAAAAATGAGCAGTTCTTC | CASSIQGGKGKNEQFF
- | - | TRBJ1-1 | TRBV19 | TGTGCCAGTACCCCAGGTAGGGCCCCAGGGGCTGAAGCTTTCTTT | CASTPGRAPGAEAFF
- | - | TRBJ2-2 | TRBV7-8 | TGTGCCAGCAGCTTAGTTCAGACTTCGAACACCGGGGAGCTGTTTTTT | CASSLVQTSNTGELFF
- | TRBD1 | TRBJ1-6 | TRBV6-5 | TGTGCCAGCCGACAGGGAAATTCACCCCTCCACTTT | CASRQGNSPLHF
- | - | TRBJ2-7 | TRBV28 | TGTGCCAGCAGTTTAGCCTTAAGGGAGCAGTACTTC | CASSLALREQYF
few | TRBD2 | TRBJ2-2 | TRBV28 | TGTGCCAGCAGTTTGGTTGGGACTAGCGGTAACACCGGGGAGCTGTTTTTT | CASSLVGTSGNTGELFF
- | - | TRBJ2-3 | TRBV7-2 | TGTGCCAGCAGCTTAGGGATACGCGACACAGATACGCAGTATTTT | CASSLGIRDTDTQYF
- | - | TRBJ2-3 | TRBV7-9 | TGTGCCAGCAGCTTAGTGTCAGGGCTCACAGATACGCAGTATTTT | CASSLVSGLTDTQYF
- | - | TRBJ2-1 | TRBV7-2 | TGTGCCAGCAGCCAGGGGTTTCGTGAGCAGTTCTTC | CASSQGFREQFF
- | - | TRBJ2-2 | TRBV15 | TGTGCCACCAGCATAGGGAACACCGGGGAGCTGTTTTTT | CATSIGNTGELFF
- | - | TRBJ2-1 | TRBV25-1 | TGTGCCAGCAGTGAGTTGCTCTCCTACAATGAGCAGTTCTTC | CASSELLSYNEQFF